This is a list of T cell receptor beta chains from one sample in a study of immune cell composition in non-small cell lung cancer. The protocol was immunoSEQ multiplex PCR, while the TCRdb copy is restricted to in-frame clones and leaves out a portion. The sample records about 4,500 clones, about 65% being singletons. Sequenced sample: non-adjacent lung tissue. Receptors were obtained from a human donor with non-small cell lung cancer. Each CDR3 is given with its conserved first and last residue. The D gene is left open where the match is weak. Size is omitted from some rows. Given values are once, few, many or a class for expanded clones.

j_call,cdr3_length,d_call,v_call,clone_size,cdr3_nt,cdr3_aa
TRBJ2-1,15,.,TRBV10-3,.,TGTGCCATCCACGATGGCGTGAGCTCCTACAATGAGCAGTTCTTC,CAIHDGVSSYNEQFF
TRBJ2-5,15,TRBD1,TRBV19,.,TGTGCCAGTAGTGCCTTCGGACAGGGAAGGGAGACCCAGTACTTC,CASSAFGQGRETQYF
TRBJ1-2,15,.,TRBV6-1,.,TGTGCCAGCAGTGAAGGTCTGGGGTCTCACTATGGCTACACCTTC,CASSEGLGSHYGYTF
TRBJ2-5,15,TRBD1,TRBV7-2,.,TGTGCCAGCAGCTTAGAGGGGGGACAGGGCTGGACCCAGTACTTC,CASSLEGGQGWTQYF
TRBJ1-1,15,.,TRBV7-9,few,TGTGCCAGCAGCCCGGTGGGCAGAGTGAACACTGAAGCTTTCTTT,CASSPVGRVNTEAFF
TRBJ1-6,16,.,TRBV7-2,few,TGTGCCAGCAGCCAACAAAACCGGGACGGAAATTCACCCCTCCACTTT,CASSQQNRDGNSPLHF
TRBJ2-1,15,.,TRBV4-2,.,TGTGCCAGCAGCCAAGATGGGACGGAAAGCAATGAGCAGTTCTTC,CASSQDGTESNEQFF
TRBJ2-3,15,.,TRBV29-1,.,TGCAGCGTCACCGGAGGGTATGGGGGCACAGATACGCAGTATTTT,CSVTGGYGGTDTQYF
TRBJ2-1,15,TRBD2,TRBV27,.,TGTGCCACCATTAGCGGGGGGGCTGAGGGGAATGAGCAGTTCTTC,CATISGGAEGNEQFF
TRBJ1-2,13,.,TRBV19,.,TGTGCCAGTAGTATCGGGGGCGCGGGTGGCTACACCTTC,CASSIGGAGGYTF
TRBJ2-5,14,.,TRBV18,.,TGTGCCAGCTCACCCCCTAGCTTACAAGAGACCCAGTACTTC,CASSPPSLQETQYF
TRBJ2-7,14,.,TRBV7-6,once,TGTGCCAGCAGCCCCCGCGGAGGGACCTACGAGCAGTACTTC,CASSPRGGTYEQYF
TRBJ2-2,16,TRBD2,TRBV5-4,.,TGTGCCAGCAGCAGAGCAGCGGGGGGGAACACCGGGGAGCTGTTTTTT,CASSRAAGGNTGELFF
TRBJ1-1,18,.,TRBV21-1,.,TGTGCCAGCAGCAAAGTGTGGTATCATCCAGGGATGAACACTGAAGCTTTCTTT,CASSKVWYHPGMNTEAFF
TRBJ2-2,15,TRBD1,TRBV27,few,TGTGCCAGCAGACTGGACAGGGCAGTGGCCGGGGAGCTGTTTTTT,CASRLDRAVAGELFF
TRBJ2-3,15,.,TRBV5-1,few,TGCGCCAGCAGCTTGGTAGGGGACAGCACAGATACGCAGTATTTT,CASSLVGDSTDTQYF
TRBJ2-5,14,TRBD2,TRBV28,.,TGTGCCAGCACTCCCGGGGGGGCCCAAGAGACCCAGTACTTC,CASTPGGAQETQYF
TRBJ1-1,15,.,TRBV9,once,TGTGCCAGCAGCGTTCGGGAAGGCATGAACACTGAAGCTTTCTTT,CASSVREGMNTEAFF
TRBJ1-1,13,.,TRBV6-1,.,TGTGCCAGCAGTGAGTACAGGGTCACTGAAGCTTTCTTT,CASSEYRVTEAFF
TRBJ1-2,16,.,TRBV5-8,.,TGTGCCAGCAGCTTGTTACTCCCAGAGGCTAACTATGGCTACACCTTC,CASSLLLPEANYGYTF
TRBJ1-5,16,.,TRBV19,.,TGTGCCAGTAGTGTAATGGGGGGGAATAGCAATCAGCCCCAGCATTTT,CASSVMGGNSNQPQHF
TRBJ1-1,14,TRBD1,TRBV7-2,.,TGTGCCAGCAGCCAGACAGGGCGGGGGACTGAAGCTTTCTTT,CASSQTGRGTEAFF
TRBJ2-1,16,.,TRBV28,.,TGTGCCAGCAGCATTCCTGGTCCAGCGGGTCTCAATGAGCAGTTCTTC,CASSIPGPAGLNEQFF
TRBJ1-6,13,.,TRBV6-5,.,TGTGCCAGCAGTTACGGGGCTAATTCACCCCTCCACTTT,CASSYGANSPLHF
TRBJ1-2,14,TRBD1,TRBV19,.,TGTGCCAGTAGTAAAGTTCGGACAGGCGATGGCTACACCTTC,CASSKVRTGDGYTF
TRBJ2-7,19,TRBD1,TRBV5-1,.,TGCGCCAGCAGCTTGGGTCCCCACAAGACGACAGGGCTGGACTACGAGCAGTACTTC,CASSLGPHKTTGLDYEQYF
TRBJ1-6,14,TRBD1,TRBV27,.,TGTGCCAGCAGTCTTAGAGGACAGGGTTCACCCCTCCACTTT,CASSLRGQGSPLHF
TRBJ1-1,11,.,TRBV6-6,.,TGTGCCAGCAGCACTGGCACTGAAGCTTTCTTT,CASSTGTEAFF
TRBJ1-1,16,TRBD1,TRBV6-5,once,TGTGCCAGCAGTTACGGGGAAGGGGGCATGGACACTGAAGCTTTCTTT,CASSYGEGGMDTEAFF
TRBJ1-4,19,TRBD1,TRBV7-8,.,TGTGCCAGCAGCCGGGACAGGGGGCGATCGGGCGATCGGAATGAAAAACTGTTTTTT,CASSRDRGRSGDRNEKLFF
TRBJ1-1,11,.,TRBV11-2,.,TGTGCCAGCAACATGAACACTGAAGCTTTCTTT,CASNMNTEAFF
TRBJ1-2,15,TRBD1,TRBV11-3,.,TGTGCCAGCAGCTTAGAGTGGCAGGGGGTGGCTGGCTACACCTTC,CASSLEWQGVAGYTF
TRBJ2-3,17,.,TRBV19,few,TGTGCCAGTAGTAATTGGGACGGAGGGGGGGACACAGATACGCAGTATTTT,CASSNWDGGGDTDTQYF
TRBJ2-3,13,.,TRBV15,once,TGTGCCACCAGCAGAGATTTCGGGGATACGCAGTATTTT,CATSRDFGDTQYF
TRBJ1-2,14,TRBD1,TRBV7-3,.,TGTGCCAGCAGTAGGGACAGGCTAGGAGATGGCTACACCTTC,CASSRDRLGDGYTF
TRBJ1-1,15,.,TRBV5-1,.,TGCGCCAGCAGCTTGAGGGGTAGCGAGAACACTGAAGCTTTCTTT,CASSLRGSENTEAFF
TRBJ1-1,18,TRBD1,TRBV5-5,.,TGTGCCAGCAGGCCGACCCGGACAGGGAGGAGTGGGTACACTGAAGCTTTCTTT,CASRPTRTGRSGYTEAFF
TRBJ1-5,13,.,TRBV11-2,.,TGTGCCAGCAGCTTAGATCCAGGGCAGCCCCAGCATTTT,CASSLDPGQPQHF
TRBJ1-2,13,TRBD1,TRBV29-1,.,TGCAGCGTTGGGGGACAGCGGGGATATGGCTACACCTTC,CSVGGQRGYGYTF
TRBJ1-6,14,.,TRBV7-6,few,TGTGCCAGCAGCTACGGATACGGGAATTCACCCCTCCACTTT,CASSYGYGNSPLHF
TRBJ1-1,13,TRBD1,TRBV7-3,.,TGTGCCAGCAGCCTTACAGGGGGCACTGAAGCTTTCTTT,CASSLTGGTEAFF
TRBJ2-6,19,.,TRBV19,.,TGTGCCAGTAGTATAGTGGCGAAAAGGGGACTGCATGGGGCCAACGTCCTGACTTTC,CASSIVAKRGLHGANVLTF
TRBJ2-2,14,.,TRBV7-2,.,TGTGCCAGCAGCATTGGGGGCCCCACCGGGGAGCTGTTTTTT,CASSIGGPTGELFF
TRBJ2-2,16,TRBD1,TRBV9,.,TGTGCCAGCAGCGTATTAGCACAGGGGGCGAACGGGGAGCTGTTTTTT,CASSVLAQGANGELFF
TRBJ1-6,16,TRBD1,TRBV19,.,TGTGCCAGTAGTACACCTGCCGGGACAGGGGGTTCACCCCTCCACTTT,CASSTPAGTGGSPLHF
TRBJ1-1,13,.,TRBV6-4,.,TGTGCCAGCAGCCTCACAGAGAACACTGAAGCTTTCTTT,CASSLTENTEAFF
TRBJ1-2,16,TRBD1,TRBV5-1,.,TGCGCCAGCAGCTTGGAGACAGGGCAAGCTTACTATGGCTACACCTTC,CASSLETGQAYYGYTF
TRBJ2-2,18,.,TRBV7-3,.,TGTGCCAGCAGCCCCATTATTCGAGGAAACAGGGTGGCCGGGGAGCTGTTTTTT,CASSPIIRGNRVAGELFF